This T cell receptor beta chain derives from a study of regulatory T cells in long-lasting Graves disease. Findings and limits, study-wide: TCR diversity was lower in persistent Graves' patients than in newly diagnosed ones.

As to time point: persistent/refractory GD, antithyroid drugs over 5 years with positive TRAb. After RNA was extracted from PBMCs, the TCR library was made from it. Diagnosis followed American Thyroid Association guidelines for Graves' disease. The authors built TCR beta libraries using iRepertoire HTBI primers and Arm-PCR of CDR3 regions. In TCRdb, the multiplex PCR reads were re-called with MiXCR into one record per CDR3 protein. The repertoire includes 400,000 or so distinct CDR3 sequences, less than 25% of them detected once, and around 21% sits in the top ten. Looked up from germline, CDR1 is MNHEY and CDR2 is SVGEGT. The ends were cut back, 2 bases at V and 4 bases at J, with 12 bases in the middle. This CDR3 spans 14 amino acids. As regards this clonotype: Its cognate antigen is unknown.

The sequenced sample was peripheral blood mononuclear cells (PBMCs), obtained when the disease was refractory, from a patient treated with antithyroid drugs. The clonotype was recovered from a female donor with Graves disease. The chain has TRBV6-2 or TRBV6-3 and TRBJ2-7; D call uncertain. In DNA form, the CDR3 reads TGTGCCAGCAGTTACAATACCAACTGGTACGAGCAGTACTTC. Encoded protein: CASSYNTNWYEQYF.